Listed below are T cell receptor beta chains from one sample, sequenced in a study of cytotoxic CD8 clonotypes in ibrutinib-treated CLL. Measured with immunoSEQ multiplex PCR; TCRdb has only the in-frame clones, and not every one. The data show some 310,000 clones, with 80% seen just once and about 6.3% held by the top ten. The input for sequencing was PBMCs, taken before ibrutinib treatment. These receptor sequences come from a human donor with chronic lymphocytic leukemia. CDR3s include the opening cysteine and the closing phenylalanine or tryptophan. The D gene is left open where the match is weak. Size is omitted from some rows. Given values are once, few, many or a class for expanded clones.

D gene: -; clone size: -; V gene: TRBV11-3; J gene: TRBJ2-5; CDR3 protein: CASSSLRGETQYF; CDR3 DNA: TGTGCCAGCAGCTCGCTCAGGGGAGAGACCCAGTACTTC
D gene: TRBD2; clone size: -; V gene: TRBV7-2; J gene: TRBJ2-5; CDR3 protein: CASSLANLGLGQETQYF; CDR3 DNA: TGTGCCAGCAGCTTAGCAAATTTGGGACTAGGGCAAGAGACCCAGTACTTC
D gene: -; clone size: -; V gene: TRBV28; J gene: TRBJ2-3; CDR3 protein: CASSPPTDTQYF; CDR3 DNA: TGTGCCAGCAGCCCTCCCACAGATACGCAGTATTTT
D gene: -; clone size: -; V gene: TRBV15; J gene: TRBJ2-1; CDR3 protein: CATSRDPGLPPNEQFF; CDR3 DNA: TGTGCCACCAGCAGAGATCCGGGACTCCCGCCCAATGAGCAGTTCTTC
D gene: TRBD1; clone size: once; V gene: TRBV6-6; J gene: TRBJ2-2; CDR3 protein: CASSSTGGENTGELFF; CDR3 DNA: TGTGCCAGCAGTTCCACAGGGGGCGAGAACACCGGGGAGCTGTTTTTT
D gene: -; clone size: once; V gene: TRBV18; J gene: TRBJ2-2; CDR3 protein: CASSPNWGNTGELFF; CDR3 DNA: TGTGCCAGCTCACCAAATTGGGGGAACACCGGGGAGCTGTTTTTT
D gene: -; clone size: -; V gene: TRBV4-3; J gene: TRBJ2-5; CDR3 protein: CASSQVLQETQYF; CDR3 DNA: TGCGCCAGCAGCCAAGTGCTACAGGAGACCCAGTACTTC
D gene: TRBD1; clone size: -; V gene: TRBV9; J gene: TRBJ2-1; CDR3 protein: CASSVVDRGLGEQFF; CDR3 DNA: TGTGCCAGCAGCGTAGTCGACAGGGGTTTGGGGGAGCAGTTCTTC
D gene: -; clone size: -; V gene: TRBV10-3; J gene: TRBJ1-5; CDR3 protein: CAISEFIGEWGSQPQHF; CDR3 DNA: TGTGCCATCAGTGAATTTATCGGGGAGTGGGGAAGTCAGCCCCAGCATTTT
D gene: -; clone size: -; V gene: TRBV19; J gene: TRBJ2-5; CDR3 protein: CASSPGVETQYF; CDR3 DNA: TGTGCCAGTAGTCCGGGAGTTGAGACCCAGTACTTC
D gene: -; clone size: once; V gene: TRBV6-5; J gene: TRBJ1-4; CDR3 protein: CASSYSDLATNEKLFF; CDR3 DNA: TGTGCCAGCAGTTACTCAGATTTAGCAACTAATGAAAAACTGTTTTTT
D gene: TRBD1; clone size: -; V gene: TRBV29-1; J gene: TRBJ2-1; CDR3 protein: CSVIDGDRVEQFF; CDR3 DNA: TGCAGCGTTATTGATGGGGACAGGGTGGAGCAGTTCTTC
D gene: -; clone size: -; V gene: TRBV28; J gene: TRBJ1-5; CDR3 protein: CASSLIQGMGNQPQHF; CDR3 DNA: TGTGCCAGCAGTTTAATACAGGGCATGGGCAATCAGCCCCAGCATTTT
D gene: TRBD1; clone size: -; V gene: TRBV18; J gene: TRBJ2-2; CDR3 protein: CASSPGQGIIGELFF; CDR3 DNA: TGTGCCAGCTCACCGGGACAGGGTATAATCGGGGAGCTGTTTTTT
D gene: -; clone size: -; V gene: TRBV7-6; J gene: TRBJ2-5; CDR3 protein: CASSAALSNSVREGTQYF; CDR3 DNA: TGTGCCAGCAGCGCCGCTCTATCAAATAGTGTTCGGGAAGGGACCCAGTACTTC
D gene: -; clone size: once; V gene: TRBV7-9; J gene: TRBJ1-2; CDR3 protein: CASSLDLESYGYTF; CDR3 DNA: TGTGCCAGCAGCTTAGATCTTGAGAGCTATGGCTACACCTTC
D gene: -; clone size: -; V gene: TRBV7-3; J gene: TRBJ2-3; CDR3 protein: CASSSAGQTSTDTQYF; CDR3 DNA: TGTGCCAGCAGCTCCGCCGGACAGACTAGCACAGATACGCAGTATTTT
D gene: TRBD1; clone size: -; V gene: TRBV30; J gene: TRBJ1-2; CDR3 protein: CAWSPPGRGPYGYTF; CDR3 DNA: TGTGCCTGGAGTCCACCGGGCAGGGGGCCCTATGGCTACACCTTC
D gene: -; clone size: -; V gene: TRBV6-6; J gene: TRBJ2-7; CDR3 protein: CASSYRDSYEQYF; CDR3 DNA: TGTGCCAGCAGTTATCGGGACTCCTACGAGCAGTACTTC
D gene: TRBD2; clone size: -; V gene: TRBV7-9; J gene: TRBJ2-3; CDR3 protein: CASSFTSGSKKNTDTQYF; CDR3 DNA: TGTGCCAGCAGCTTTACTAGCGGGAGCAAGAAAAACACAGATACGCAGTATTTT
D gene: -; clone size: -; V gene: TRBV28; J gene: TRBJ1-1; CDR3 protein: CASKPGPHTEAFF; CDR3 DNA: TGTGCCAGCAAACCGGGACCCCACACTGAAGCTTTCTTT
D gene: TRBD1; clone size: -; V gene: TRBV7-9; J gene: TRBJ2-7; CDR3 protein: CASSLDRGPNEQYF; CDR3 DNA: TGTGCCAGCAGCTTGGACAGGGGCCCCAACGAGCAGTACTTC
D gene: -; clone size: -; V gene: TRBV11-3; J gene: TRBJ2-1; CDR3 protein: CASSSLRSRNEQFF; CDR3 DNA: TGTGCCAGCAGCTCCCTTCGCAGCCGCAATGAGCAGTTCTTC
D gene: -; clone size: -; V gene: TRBV21-1; J gene: TRBJ1-2; CDR3 protein: CASSKQPINPGQPGGYTF; CDR3 DNA: TGTGCCAGCAGCAAACAACCCATCAACCCGGGACAGCCGGGTGGCTACACCTTC
D gene: -; clone size: once; V gene: TRBV5-4; J gene: TRBJ2-5; CDR3 protein: CASSRSQAQETQYF; CDR3 DNA: TGTGCCAGCAGCCGGAGTCAGGCCCAAGAGACCCAGTACTTC
D gene: -; clone size: few; V gene: TRBV21-1; J gene: TRBJ2-7; CDR3 protein: CASSITGTHYEQYF; CDR3 DNA: TGTGCCAGCAGCATTACAGGAACTCACTACGAGCAGTACTTC
D gene: TRBD2; clone size: -; V gene: TRBV30; J gene: TRBJ2-1; CDR3 protein: CAWSVGTIVF; CDR3 DNA: TGTGCCTGGAGTGTCGGGACTATCGTCTTC
D gene: -; clone size: -; V gene: TRBV6-5; J gene: TRBJ1-2; CDR3 protein: CASRISGTEGYTF; CDR3 DNA: TGTGCCAGCAGGATTTCCGGGACTGAAGGCTACACCTTC